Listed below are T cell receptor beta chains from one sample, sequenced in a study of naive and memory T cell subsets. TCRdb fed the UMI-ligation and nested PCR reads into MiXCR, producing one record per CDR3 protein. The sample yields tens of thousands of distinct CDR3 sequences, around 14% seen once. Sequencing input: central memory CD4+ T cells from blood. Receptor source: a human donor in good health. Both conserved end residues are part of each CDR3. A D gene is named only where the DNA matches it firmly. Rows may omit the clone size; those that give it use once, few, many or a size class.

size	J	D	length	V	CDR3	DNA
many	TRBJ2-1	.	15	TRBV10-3	CAITAEPGLANEQFF	TGTGCCATCACCGCGGAGCCGGGGCTTGCCAATGAGCAGTTCTTC
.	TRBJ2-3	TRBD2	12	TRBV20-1	CSAYKRREEMYF	TGCAGTGCTTATAAACGCCGGGAGGAAATGTATTTT
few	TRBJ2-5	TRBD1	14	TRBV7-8	CASTLNNFQGAQYF	TGTGCCAGCACCTTAAACAATTTCCAGGGGGCCCAGTACTTC
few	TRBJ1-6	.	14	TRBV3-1	CASSQFGGDSPLHF	TGTGCCAGCAGCCAATTTGGGGGTGATTCACCCCTCCACTTT
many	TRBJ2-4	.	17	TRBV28	CASSSRVNILAKNIQYF	TGTGCCAGCAGTTCACGGGTGAACATCCTAGCCAAAAACATTCAGTACTTC
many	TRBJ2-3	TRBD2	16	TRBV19	CASSGFATSGTDTQYF	TGTGCCAGCTCTGGTTTTGCGACTAGCGGCACAGATACGCAGTATTTT
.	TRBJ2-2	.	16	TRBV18	CASSTTGRGNTGELFF	TGTGCCAGCTCAACGACAGGGCGGGGGAACACCGGGGAGCTGTTTTTT
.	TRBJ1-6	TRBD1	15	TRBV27	CASSLGTGTNSPLHF	TGTGCCAGCAGTTTAGGGACAGGGACAAATTCACCCCTCCACTTT
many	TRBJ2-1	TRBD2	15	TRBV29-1	CSVDPSGTKYNEQFF	TGCAGCGTTGACCCTAGCGGGACCAAATACAATGAGCAGTTCTTC
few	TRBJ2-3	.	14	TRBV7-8	CASSLVGVTDTQYF	TGTGCCAGCAGCTTAGTTGGGGTGACAGATACGCAGTATTTT
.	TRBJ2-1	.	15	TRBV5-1	CASSLTLANYNEQFF	TGCGCCAGCAGCTTGACGCTAGCGAATTACAATGAGCAGTTCTTC
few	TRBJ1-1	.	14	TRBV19	CASSMRWVDTEAFF	TGTGCCAGTAGTATGAGGTGGGTCGACACTGAAGCTTTCTTT
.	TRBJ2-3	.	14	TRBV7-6	CASSFAGNTDTQYF	TGTGCCAGCAGCTTCGCCGGCAACACAGATACGCAGTATTTT
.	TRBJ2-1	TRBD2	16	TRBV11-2	CASSPIFGGRFYEQFF	TGTGCCAGCAGCCCCATTTTCGGCGGGAGGTTTTATGAGCAGTTCTTC
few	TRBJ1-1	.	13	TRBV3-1	CASSQEGSGEAFF	TGTGCCAGCAGCCAAGAGGGGTCGGGTGAAGCTTTCTTT
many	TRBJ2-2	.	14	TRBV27	CASSSYRSTGELFF	TGTGCCAGCAGTTCCTACAGGTCCACCGGGGAGCTGTTTTTT
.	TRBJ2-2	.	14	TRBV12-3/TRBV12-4	CATDRGPNTGELFF	TGTGCCACCGACCGGGGCCCAAACACCGGGGAGCTGTTTTTT
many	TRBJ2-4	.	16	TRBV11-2	CASSLGTGLSQNIQYF	TGTGCCAGCAGCTTAGGAACAGGTCTTTCCCAAAACATTCAGTACTTC
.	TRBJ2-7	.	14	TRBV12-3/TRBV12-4	CASSFGRGNYEQYF	TGTGCCAGCAGTTTCGGCAGGGGAAACTACGAGCAGTACTTC
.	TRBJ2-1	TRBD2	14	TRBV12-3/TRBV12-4	CASSPFGGSVGTFF	TGTGCCAGCAGTCCCTTTGGCGGGAGTGTCGGTACGTTCTTC
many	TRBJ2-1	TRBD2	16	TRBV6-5	CASSYSILAGSGEQFF	TGTGCCAGCAGTTACAGTATACTAGCGGGATCGGGTGAGCAGTTCTTC
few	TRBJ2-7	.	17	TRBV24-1	CATSDLRDERGSYEQYF	TGTGCCACCAGTGATTTGCGAGACGAGAGGGGTTCCTACGAGCAGTACTTC
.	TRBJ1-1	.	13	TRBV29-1	CSTSVTGNTEAFF	TGCAGCACATCGGTCACAGGGAACACTGAAGCTTTCTTT
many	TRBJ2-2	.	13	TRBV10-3	CATSGTVMGELFF	TGTGCCACAAGCGGAACCGTCATGGGGGAGCTGTTTTTT
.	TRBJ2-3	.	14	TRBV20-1	CSGGGGVGSNTQYF	TGCAGTGGAGGGGGGGGAGTTGGTTCCAATACGCAGTATTTT
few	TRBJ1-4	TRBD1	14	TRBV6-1	CASRLGQGYEKLFF	TGTGCCAGCAGGCTGGGACAGGGGTATGAAAAACTGTTTTTT
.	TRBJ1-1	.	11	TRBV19	CASSKNTEAFF	TGTGCCAGTAGTAAAAACACTGAAGCTTTCTTT
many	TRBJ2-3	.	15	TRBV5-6	CASSSVSGSTDTQYF	TGTGCCAGCAGCTCCGTCAGCGGAAGCACAGATACGCAGTATTTT
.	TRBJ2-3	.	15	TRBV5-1	CASSFQDSSTDTQYF	TGCGCCAGCAGCTTTCAGGACAGTAGCACAGATACGCAGTATTTT
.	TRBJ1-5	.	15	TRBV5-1	CASSLGAGENQPQHF	TGCGCCAGCAGCTTGGGGGCAGGGGAGAATCAGCCCCAGCATTTT
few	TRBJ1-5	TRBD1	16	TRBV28	CASSPGQALGNQPQHF	TGTGCCAGCAGTCCAGGACAGGCGTTGGGCAATCAGCCCCAGCATTTT
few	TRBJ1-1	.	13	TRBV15	CATSRDVNTEAFF	TGTGCCACCAGCAGAGACGTGAACACTGAAGCTTTCTTT
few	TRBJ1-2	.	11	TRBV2	CASSDIRGYTF	TGTGCCAGCAGTGATATCCGGGGCTACACCTTC
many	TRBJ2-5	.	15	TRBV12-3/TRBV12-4	CASSLGRGFGETQYF	TGTGCCAGCAGTTTAGGAAGGGGGTTCGGGGAGACCCAGTACTTC
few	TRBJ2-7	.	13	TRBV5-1	CASSLSFGYEQYF	TGCGCCAGCAGCTTGTCGTTCGGCTACGAGCAGTACTTC
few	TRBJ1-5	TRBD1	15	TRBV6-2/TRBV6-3	CASSSRQGSNQPQHF	TGTGCCAGCAGTTCACGACAGGGAAGCAATCAGCCCCAGCATTTT
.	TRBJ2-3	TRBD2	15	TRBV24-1	CATSLSGRGTDTQYF	TGTGCCACCAGTCTCAGCGGGAGGGGCACAGATACGCAGTATTTT
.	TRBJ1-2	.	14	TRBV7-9	CASRGERHSAGYTF	TGTGCCAGCCGCGGGGAACGACACAGCGCTGGCTACACCTTC
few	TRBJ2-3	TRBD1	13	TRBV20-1	CSASDRVTDTQYF	TGCAGTGCTAGTGACAGGGTTACAGATACGCAGTATTTT
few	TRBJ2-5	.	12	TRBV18	CASSPAQETQYF	TGTGCCAGCTCACCAGCACAAGAGACCCAGTACTTC
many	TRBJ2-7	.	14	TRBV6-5	CASRPVERTYEQYF	TGTGCCAGCAGACCCGTAGAGAGAACCTACGAGCAGTACTTC
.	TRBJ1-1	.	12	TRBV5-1	CASSLPADEAFF	TGCGCCAGCAGCTTGCCGGCCGATGAAGCTTTCTTT
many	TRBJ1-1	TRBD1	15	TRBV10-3	CAIRGQGKENTEAFF	TGTGCCATCAGGGGACAGGGAAAAGAGAACACTGAAGCTTTCTTT
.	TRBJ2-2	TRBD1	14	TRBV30	CAWRGDRGHRELFF	TGTGCCTGGAGGGGTGACAGGGGTCATCGGGAGCTGTTTTTT
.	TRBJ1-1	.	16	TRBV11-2	CASSLGGISMNTEAFF	TGTGCCAGCAGCTTAGGGGGTATAAGCATGAACACTGAAGCTTTCTTT
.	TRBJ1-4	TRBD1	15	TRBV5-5	CASSLATGADEKLFF	TGTGCCAGCAGCTTGGCCACAGGGGCGGATGAAAAACTGTTTTTT
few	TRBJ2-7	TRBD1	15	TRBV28	CASRQQGAASYEQYF	TGTGCCAGCAGGCAACAGGGGGCGGCCTCCTACGAGCAGTACTTC
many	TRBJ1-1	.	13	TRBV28	CASSLQENTEAFF	TGTGCCAGCAGTCTTCAAGAAAACACTGAAGCTTTCTTT
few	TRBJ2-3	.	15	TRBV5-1	CASSLADGATDTQYF	TGCGCCAGCAGCTTGGCGGACGGCGCCACAGATACGCAGTATTTT
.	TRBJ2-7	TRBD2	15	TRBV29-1	CSVVLNLAVRNEQYF	TGCAGCGTTGTCCTAAATCTAGCGGTTCGCAACGAGCAGTACTTC
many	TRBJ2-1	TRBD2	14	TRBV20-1	CSAMTGTRLDEQFF	TGCAGTGCCATGACCGGGACTAGACTCGATGAGCAGTTCTTC
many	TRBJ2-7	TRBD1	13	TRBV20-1	CSASLTGYREQYF	TGCAGTGCTAGCCTGACAGGGTATCGGGAGCAGTACTTC
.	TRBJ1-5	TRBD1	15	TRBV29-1	CSVGETGGGNQPQHF	TGCAGCGTTGGGGAGACAGGGGGCGGCAATCAGCCCCAGCATTTT
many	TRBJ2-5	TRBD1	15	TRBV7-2	CASRTGQGAWETQYF	TGTGCCAGCAGGACGGGACAGGGGGCTTGGGAGACCCAGTACTTC
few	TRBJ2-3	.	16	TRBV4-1	CASSPQGGGLTDTQYF	TGCGCCAGCAGCCCCCAAGGTGGAGGGTTAACAGATACGCAGTATTTT
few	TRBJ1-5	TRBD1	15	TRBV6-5	CASRPGQGGNQPQHF	TGTGCCAGCAGACCGGGACAGGGAGGCAATCAGCCCCAGCATTTT
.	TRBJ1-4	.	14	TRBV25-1	CASSEGRANEKLFF	TGTGCCAGCAGTGAAGGTCGGGCTAATGAAAAACTGTTTTTT
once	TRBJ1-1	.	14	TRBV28	CASSPPLTSRGAFF	TGTGCCAGCAGTCCTCCTCTCACCTCCCGAGGAGCTTTCTTT
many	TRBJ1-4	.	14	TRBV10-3	CAIRDGSRGEKLFF	TGTGCCATCAGGGACGGGTCCCGCGGTGAAAAACTGTTTTTT